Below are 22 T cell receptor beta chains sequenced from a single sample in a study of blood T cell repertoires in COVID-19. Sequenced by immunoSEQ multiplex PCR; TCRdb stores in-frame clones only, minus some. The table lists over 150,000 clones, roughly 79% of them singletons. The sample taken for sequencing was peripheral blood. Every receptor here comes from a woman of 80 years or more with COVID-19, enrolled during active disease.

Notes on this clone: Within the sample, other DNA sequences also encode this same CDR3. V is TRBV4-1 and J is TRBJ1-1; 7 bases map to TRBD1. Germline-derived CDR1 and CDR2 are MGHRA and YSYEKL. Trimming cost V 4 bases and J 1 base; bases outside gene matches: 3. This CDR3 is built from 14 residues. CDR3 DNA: TGCGCCAGCAGCCCCGGACAGGCGAACACTGAAGCTTTCTTT. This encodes CASSPGQANTEAFF.

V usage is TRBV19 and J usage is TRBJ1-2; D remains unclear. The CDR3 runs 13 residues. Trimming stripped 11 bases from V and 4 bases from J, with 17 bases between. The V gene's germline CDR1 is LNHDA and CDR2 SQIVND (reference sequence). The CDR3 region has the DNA TGTGCCGCGGGCCAGAGGCAGACCTATGGCTACACCTTC. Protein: CAAGQRQTYGYTF.

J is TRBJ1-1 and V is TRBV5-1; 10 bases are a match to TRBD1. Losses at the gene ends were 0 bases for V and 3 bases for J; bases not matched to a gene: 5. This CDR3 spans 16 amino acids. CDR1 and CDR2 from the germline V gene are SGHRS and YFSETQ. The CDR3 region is CASSLGQGAPDTEAFF. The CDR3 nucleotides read TGCGCCAGCAGCTTGGGACAGGGGGCGCCGGACACTGAAGCTTTCTTT.

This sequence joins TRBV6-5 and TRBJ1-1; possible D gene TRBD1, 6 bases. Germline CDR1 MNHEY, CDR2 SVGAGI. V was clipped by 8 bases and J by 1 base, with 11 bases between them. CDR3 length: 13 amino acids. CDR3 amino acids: CASGDKSNTEAFF. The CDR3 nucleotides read TGTGCCAGCGGGGACAAGTCGAACACTGAAGCTTTCTTT.

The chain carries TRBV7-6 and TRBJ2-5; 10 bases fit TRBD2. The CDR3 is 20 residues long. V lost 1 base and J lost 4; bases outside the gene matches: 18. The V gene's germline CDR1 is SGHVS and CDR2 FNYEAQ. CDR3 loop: CASSLGGLAGASVFGETQYF. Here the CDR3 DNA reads TGTGCCAGCAGCTTAGGAGGGCTAGCGGGAGCGTCGGTTTTCGGAGAGACCCAGTACTTC.

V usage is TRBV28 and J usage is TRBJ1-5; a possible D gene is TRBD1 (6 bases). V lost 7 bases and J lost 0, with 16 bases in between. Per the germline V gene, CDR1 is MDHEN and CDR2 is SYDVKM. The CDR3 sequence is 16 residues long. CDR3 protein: CASNRDILYSNQPQHF. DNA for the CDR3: TGTGCCAGCAATAGGGACATTCTATATAGCAATCAGCCCCAGCATTTT.

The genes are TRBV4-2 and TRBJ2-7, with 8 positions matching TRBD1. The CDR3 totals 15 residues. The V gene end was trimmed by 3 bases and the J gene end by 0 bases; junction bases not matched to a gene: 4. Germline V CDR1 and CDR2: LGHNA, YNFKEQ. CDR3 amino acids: CASSQDRAHSYEQYF. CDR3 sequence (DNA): TGTGCCAGCAGCCAGGACAGGGCCCACTCCTACGAGCAGTACTTC.

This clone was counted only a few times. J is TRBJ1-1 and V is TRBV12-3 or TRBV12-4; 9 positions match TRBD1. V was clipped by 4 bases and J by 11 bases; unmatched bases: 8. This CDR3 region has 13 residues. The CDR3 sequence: CASSSTGGGSAFF. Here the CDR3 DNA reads TGTGCCAGCAGTTCCACAGGGGGCGGGAGTGCTTTCTTT.

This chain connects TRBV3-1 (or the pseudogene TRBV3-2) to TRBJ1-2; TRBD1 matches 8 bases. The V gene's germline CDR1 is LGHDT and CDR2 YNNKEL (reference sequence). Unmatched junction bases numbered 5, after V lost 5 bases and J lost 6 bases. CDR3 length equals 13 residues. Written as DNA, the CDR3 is TGTGCCAGCAGCTTCGGACAGGGCGATGGCTACACCTTC. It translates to CASSFGQGDGYTF.

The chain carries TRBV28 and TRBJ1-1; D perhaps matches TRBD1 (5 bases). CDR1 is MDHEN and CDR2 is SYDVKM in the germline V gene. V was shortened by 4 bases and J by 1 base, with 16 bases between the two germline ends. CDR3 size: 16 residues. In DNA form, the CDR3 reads TGTGCCAGCAGTTCAGCGGGAGGGGAGGAGAACACTGAAGCTTTCTTT. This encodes CASSSAGGEENTEAFF.

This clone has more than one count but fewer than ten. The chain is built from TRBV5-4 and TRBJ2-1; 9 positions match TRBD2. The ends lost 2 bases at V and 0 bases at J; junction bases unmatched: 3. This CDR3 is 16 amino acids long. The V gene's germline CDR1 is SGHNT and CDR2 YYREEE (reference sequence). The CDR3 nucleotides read TGTGCCAGCAGCTTTAATAGCGGGGGCTCCTACAATGAGCAGTTCTTC. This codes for CASSFNSGGSYNEQFF.

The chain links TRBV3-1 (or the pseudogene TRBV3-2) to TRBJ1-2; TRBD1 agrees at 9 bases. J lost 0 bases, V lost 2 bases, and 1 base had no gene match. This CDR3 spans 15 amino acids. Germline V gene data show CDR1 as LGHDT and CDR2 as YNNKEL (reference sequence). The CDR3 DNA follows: TGTGCCAGCAGCCAATGGGACAGGGCTAACTATGGCTACACCTTC. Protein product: CASSQWDRANYGYTF.

The CDR3 nucleotides are TGTGCCAGCAGGCGGACAGCTAATGAAAAACTGTTTTTT. Amino acid sequence: CASRRTANEKLFF. The chain links TRBV2 to TRBJ1-4, with D perhaps TRBD1 (6 bases). This CDR3 comprises 13 residues. V shed 6 bases and J shed 3 bases, with 8 bases lying between them. Germline V lookup: CDR1 SNHLY, CDR2 FYNNEI.

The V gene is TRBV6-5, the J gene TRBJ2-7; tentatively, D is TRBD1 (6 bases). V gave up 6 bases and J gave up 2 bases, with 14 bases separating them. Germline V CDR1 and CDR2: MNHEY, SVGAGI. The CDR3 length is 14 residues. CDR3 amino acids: CASRINRDAYEQYF. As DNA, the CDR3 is TGTGCCAGCAGGATCAACAGGGATGCCTACGAGCAGTACTTC.

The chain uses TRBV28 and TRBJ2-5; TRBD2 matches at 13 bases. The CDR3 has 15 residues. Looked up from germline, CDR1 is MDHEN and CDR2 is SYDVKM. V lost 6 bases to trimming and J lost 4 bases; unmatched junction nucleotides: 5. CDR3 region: CASSQGLAGLETQYF. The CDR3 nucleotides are TGTGCCAGCAGCCAGGGACTAGCGGGGCTAGAGACCCAGTACTTC.

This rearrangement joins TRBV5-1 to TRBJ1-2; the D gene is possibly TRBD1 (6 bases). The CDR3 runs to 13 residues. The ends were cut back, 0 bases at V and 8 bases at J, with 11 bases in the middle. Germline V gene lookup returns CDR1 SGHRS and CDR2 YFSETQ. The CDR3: CASSLDRVGGYTF. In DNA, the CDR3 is TGCGCCAGCAGCTTGGACAGGGTAGGCGGCTACACCTTC.

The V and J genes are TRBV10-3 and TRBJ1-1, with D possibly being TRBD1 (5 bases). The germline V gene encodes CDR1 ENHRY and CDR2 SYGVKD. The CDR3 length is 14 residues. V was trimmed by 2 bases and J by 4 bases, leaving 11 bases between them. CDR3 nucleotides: TGTGCCATCAGTGAGCGGGGGGTATCCACTGAAGCTTTCTTT. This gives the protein CAISERGVSTEAFF.

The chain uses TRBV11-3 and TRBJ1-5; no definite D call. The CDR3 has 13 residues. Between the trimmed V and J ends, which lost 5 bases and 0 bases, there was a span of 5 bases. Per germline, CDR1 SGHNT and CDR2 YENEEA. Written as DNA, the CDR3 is TGTGCCAGCAGCCCCAATAGCAATCAGCCCCAGCATTTT. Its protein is CASSPNSNQPQHF.

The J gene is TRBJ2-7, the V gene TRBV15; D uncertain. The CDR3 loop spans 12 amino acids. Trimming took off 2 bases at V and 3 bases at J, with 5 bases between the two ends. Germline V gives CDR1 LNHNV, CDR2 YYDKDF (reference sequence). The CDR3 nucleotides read TGTGCCACCAGCAGATACGGCTACGAGCAGTACTTC. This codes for CATSRYGYEQYF.

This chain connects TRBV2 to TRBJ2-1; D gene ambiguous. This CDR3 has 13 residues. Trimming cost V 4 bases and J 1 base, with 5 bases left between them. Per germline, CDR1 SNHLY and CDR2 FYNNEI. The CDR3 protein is CASSVQSYNEQFF. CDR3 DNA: TGTGCCAGCAGTGTTCAATCCTACAATGAGCAGTTCTTC.

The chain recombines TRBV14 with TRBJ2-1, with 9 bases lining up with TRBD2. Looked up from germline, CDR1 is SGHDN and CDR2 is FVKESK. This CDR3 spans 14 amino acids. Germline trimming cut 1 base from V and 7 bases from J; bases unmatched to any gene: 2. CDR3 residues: CASSQVAGGNEQFF. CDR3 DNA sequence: TGTGCCAGCAGCCAAGTTGCGGGAGGGAATGAGCAGTTCTTC. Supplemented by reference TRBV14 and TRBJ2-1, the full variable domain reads EAGVTQFPSHSVIEKGQTVTLRCDPISGHDNLYWYRRVMGKEIKFLLHFVKESKQDESGMPNNRFLAERTGGTYSTLKVQPAELEDSGVYFCASSQVAGGNEQFFGPGTRLTVL.

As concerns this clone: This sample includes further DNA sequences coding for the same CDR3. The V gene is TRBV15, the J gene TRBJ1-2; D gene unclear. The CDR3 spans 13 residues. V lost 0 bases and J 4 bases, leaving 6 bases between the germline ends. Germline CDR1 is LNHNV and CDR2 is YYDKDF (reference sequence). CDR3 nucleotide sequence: TGTGCCACCAGCAGAGATCGGGTCTATGGCTACACCTTC. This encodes CATSRDRVYGYTF. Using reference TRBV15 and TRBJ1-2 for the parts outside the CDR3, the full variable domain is DAMVIQNPRYQVTQFGKPVTLSCSQTLNHNVMYWYQQKSSQAPKLLFHYYDKDFNNEADTPDNFQSRRPNTSFCFLDIRSPGLGDTAMYLCATSRDRVYGYTFGSGTRLTVV.